The 28 T cell receptor beta chains below all came from one sample that was sequenced in a study of T cells in Graves' hyperthyroidism and ophthalmopathy. RNA transcripts gave rise to amplified TCR beta CDR3 regions. Using the HTBI primer set, a first-round RT-PCR was run on the TCR CDR3. TCRdb reprocessed the multiplex PCR reads with MiXCR, giving one entry per CDR3 protein. The table lists about 600,000 distinct CDR3 sequences, roughly 15% of them singletons. The sequenced sample was blood. The receptors here all came from a woman between 35 and 50 years old with Graves' ophthalmopathy.

This clonotype has a count of ten or more. The chain employs TRBV14 and TRBJ1-2; D gene ambiguous. Germline lookup yields CDR1 SGHDN and CDR2 FVKESK. The V and J ends lost 5 bases and 4 bases respectively, with 17 bases between them. The CDR3 is 15 amino acids. CDR3: CASSSSGRRGYGYTF. CDR3 bases: TGTGCCAGCAGCTCTTCTGGGCGTCGGGGCTATGGCTACACCTTC.

The rearrangement links TRBV20-1 to TRBJ2-4; D is possibly TRBD1 (5 bases). This CDR3 spans 16 amino acids. V was clipped by 0 bases and J by 0 bases, with 12 bases between them. CDR1 and CDR2 from the germline V gene are DFQATT and SNEGSKA (reference sequence). DNA of the CDR3: TGCAGTGCTAGAGAGGGGTTACAGGTAGCCAAAAACATTCAGTACTTC. Translated: CSAREGLQVAKNIQYF.

This clonotype was seen repeatedly, ten times or more. This chain uses TRBV7-9 with TRBJ2-5, with 9 bases identical to TRBD1. The CDR3 runs to 15 residues. J was trimmed by 5 bases and V by 5 bases; bases with no gene match: 9. The germline CDR1 and CDR2 sequences are SEHNR and FQNEAQ (reference sequence). The CDR3 DNA sequence: TGTGCCAGCAGCCCAATACAGGGGGCGAGGGAGACCCAGTACTTC. This encodes CASSPIQGARETQYF.

The table lists this clonotype with a few counts. The J gene is TRBJ1-5, the V gene TRBV7-9; 11 nucleotides line up with TRBD1. Trimming cost V 5 bases and J 5 bases; bases outside gene matches: 5. Germline CDR1 reads SEHNR; CDR2 reads FQNEAQ (reference sequence). This CDR3 region has 15 residues. CDR3 amino acids: CASSAGTGGYQPQHF. In DNA form, the CDR3 reads TGTGCCAGCAGCGCAGGGACAGGGGGGTATCAGCCCCAGCATTTT. Full variable domain (rest looked up from reference TRBV7-9 and TRBJ1-5): DTGVSQNPRHKITKRGQNVTFRCDPISEHNRLYWYRQTLGQGPEFLTYFQNEAQLEKSRLLSDRFSAERPKGSFSTLEIQRTEQGDSAMYLCASSAGTGGYQPQHFGDGTRLSIL.

The rearrangement uses TRBV10-3 and TRBJ1-1; D may be TRBD1 (5 bases). The CDR3 length is 14 residues. The germline CDR1 and CDR2 sequences are ENHRY and SYGVKD. V shed 5 bases and J shed 2 bases, with 12 bases lying between them. CDR3 DNA sequence: TGTGCCATCAGTAACCTCCGGGACAACACTGAAGCTTTCTTT. This gives the protein CAISNLRDNTEAFF.

This clonotype has only one observation. The genes are TRBV6-2 or TRBV6-3 and TRBJ1-2, with D unclear. The V end was cut by 4 bases, the J end by 6 bases, with 6 bases between. Germline values: CDR1 MNHEY, CDR2 SVGEGT. The CDR3 is 11 residues long. The CDR3 reads CASSSRDGYTF. The CDR3 nucleotides read TGTGCCAGCAGTTCGAGGGATGGCTACACCTTC.

This clonotype was found many times. CDR3 coding DNA: TGCAGCGCCAACGGCGAAACAGATACGCAGTATTTT. Translation gives CSANGETDTQYF. The chain has TRBV29-1 and TRBJ2-3; no clear D. V was trimmed by 7 bases and J by 3 bases, leaving 11 bases between them. Germline CDR1 is SQVTM and CDR2 is ANQGSEA. This CDR3 spans 12 amino acids.

This clonotype was seen repeatedly, ten times or more. The chain couples TRBV12-3 or TRBV12-4 to TRBJ1-1; weak D call: TRBD1 (5 bases). Trimming removed 6 bases at V and 4 bases at J, with 15 bases between. This CDR3 has 14 residues. The CDR3 spells CASSLQKGSTEAFF. The CDR3 DNA reads TGTGCCAGCAGCCTCCAAAAGGGGAGCACTGAAGCTTTCTTT.

The table lists this clonotype with a few counts. The rearrangement uses TRBV29-1 and TRBJ1-1, with D perhaps TRBD1 (6 bases). The V end lost 4 bases, the J end lost 5 bases, and 14 bases lay between the germline ends. CDR1 SQVTM and CDR2 ANQGSEA come from the germline V gene. There are 13 residues in the CDR3. The CDR3 loop is CSVAGQSITEAFF. As DNA, the CDR3 is TGCAGCGTTGCTGGACAGAGCATTACTGAAGCTTTCTTT.

There are many counts of this clonotype. This CDR3 is CASSLSGEVDTQYF. CDR3 nucleotides: TGCGCCAGCAGCCTGAGCGGGGAGGTAGATACGCAGTATTTT. V gene TRBV5-1 combines with J gene TRBJ2-3; 7 nucleotides line up with TRBD2. There are 14 residues in the CDR3. Trimming took 4 bases from V and 5 from J; bases not matched to a gene: 7. CDR1 and CDR2 (germline): SGHRS, YFSETQ.

This clonotype showed up just a few times. The chain has TRBV5-1 and TRBJ2-7; tentative D call: TRBD2 (7 bases). The germline gives CDR1 SGHRS, CDR2 YFSETQ. The CDR3 is 17 residues long. V dropped 4 bases and J dropped 9 bases, with 29 bases sitting between them. The CDR3 loop is CASSGGYGQKSGMRQYF. CDR3 in DNA: TGCGCCAGCAGCGGGGGATACGGACAGAAAAGCGGGATGCGGCAGTACTTC.

The chain is built from TRBV19 and TRBJ2-1, with D possibly matching TRBD2 (7 bases). The V gene's germline CDR1 is LNHDA and CDR2 SQIVND (reference sequence). This CDR3 has 15 residues. The germline V and J ends were trimmed by 3 bases and 4 bases, with 13 bases remaining between them. Written as DNA, the CDR3 is TGTGCCAGTAGTATGGGCGGGGGCAGGTACAATGAGCAGTTCTTC. Protein: CASSMGGGRYNEQFF.

The chain couples TRBV12-5 to TRBJ2-1; D unclear. Germline V gene lookup returns CDR1 LGHNT and CDR2 FRNRAP. This CDR3 has 15 amino acids. V was clipped by 6 bases and J by 1 base, with 13 bases between them. The DNA for the CDR3 is TGTGCTAGTGGCCCCGTTTTTGGGTCCTACAATGAGCAGTTCTTC. Encoded protein: CASGPVFGSYNEQFF.

This clonotype appeared many times. The chain couples TRBV7-3 to TRBJ2-1, with TRBD2 matching over 12 bases. Per the germline V gene, CDR1 is SGHTA and CDR2 is FQGTGA. CDR3 length: 16 residues. V dropped 6 bases and J dropped 5; count of bases not matched to a gene: 8. The CDR3 spells CASSAWTSGANNEQFF. DNA for the CDR3: TGTGCCAGCAGTGCCTGGACTAGCGGGGCCAACAATGAGCAGTTCTTC. The whole variable domain, remainder taken from reference TRBV7-3 and TRBJ2-1, is GAGVSQTPSNKVTEKGKYVELRCDPISGHTALYWYRQSLGQGPEFLIYFQGTGAADDSGLPNDRFFAVRPEGSVSTLKIQRTERGDSAVYLCASSAWTSGANNEQFFGPGTRLTVL.

This clonotype was counted a few times. The V and J genes are TRBV12-3 or TRBV12-4 and TRBJ2-7; 7 positions match TRBD1. There are 15 residues in the CDR3. V lost 5 bases to trimming and J lost 5 bases; unmatched junction nucleotides: 12. The CDR3 DNA follows: TGTGCCAGCAGTGCGAGGGGGCGCGGTGACCACGAGCAGTACTTC. Translated: CASSARGRGDHEQYF.

The rearrangement joins TRBV29-1 to TRBJ1-1; 12 bases align to TRBD1. After removal of 6 bases from V and 6 bases from J, the junction contained 5 bases not matched to a gene. Per germline, CDR1 SQVTM and CDR2 ANQGSEA. CDR3 size: 13 residues. DNA for the CDR3: TGCAGCGTGTGGGGACAGGGGGCTCCTGAAGCTTTCTTT. This encodes CSVWGQGAPEAFF.

This clonotype was seen at least ten times. CDR3 in DNA: TGTGCCAGCTCAGCGGCAGGGTACGCTGGGGCCAACGTCCTGACTTTC. Translated, it gives CASSAAGYAGANVLTF. The V gene is TRBV2, the J gene TRBJ2-6; D is possibly TRBD1 or TRBD2 (5 bases each). The V end was cut by 8 bases, the J end by 2 bases, with 16 bases between. The V gene's germline CDR1 is SNHLY and CDR2 FYNNEI. CDR3 length: 16 amino acids.

This clonotype was counted ten times or more. The V call is TRBV28, the J call TRBJ2-1, with no clear D. In germline, CDR1 is MDHEN, CDR2 SYDVKM. V lost 4 bases to trimming and J lost 11 bases, with 15 bases between them. The CDR3 runs 13 residues. The CDR3 reads CASSSISTGQQFF. The CDR3 DNA sequence: TGTGCCAGCAGTTCAATTTCCACGGGCCAGCAGTTCTTC.

The chain joins TRBV11-2 to TRBJ2-7; 9 bases line up with TRBD1. CDR1 is SGHAT and CDR2 is FQNNGV in the germline V gene. The CDR3 contains 15 residues. J lost 3 bases, V lost 6 bases, and 9 bases had no gene match. CDR3: CASSLGQGKNYEQYF. CDR3 bases: TGTGCCAGCAGTCTCGGACAGGGGAAAAACTACGAGCAGTACTTC.

Here the CDR3 reads CASRPTTVPRDGYTF. For the CDR3, the DNA is TGTGCCAGCAGACCAACGACAGTTCCAAGGGATGGCTACACCTTC. The J gene is TRBJ1-2, the V gene TRBV7-3; TRBD1 is a possible D gene (5 bases). Germline V gene sequence: CDR1 SGHTA, CDR2 FQGTGA. Trimming shortened V by 6 bases and J by 6 bases, and 20 bases separated the two germline ends. This CDR3 comprises 15 residues.

This clonotype was counted many times. This chain links TRBV2 with TRBJ2-5; the match to TRBD1 covers 8 bases. The CDR3 loop spans 12 amino acids. J gave up 5 bases and V 5 bases, and 1 base lay outside the gene matches. The germline CDR1 and CDR2 sequences are SNHLY and FYNNEI. CDR3 sequence: CASSHRGETQYF. CDR3 coding DNA: TGTGCCAGCAGTCACAGGGGGGAGACCCAGTACTTC.

This clonotype appeared many times. The chain recombines TRBV12-3 or TRBV12-4 with TRBJ2-3; 10 nucleotides match TRBD2. The CDR3 consists of 15 residues. With V trimmed by 4 bases and J by 5 bases, 6 bases remained unmatched. The chain's CDR3 is CASSSVAGGLDTQYF. For the CDR3, the DNA is TGTGCCAGCAGTTCCGTAGCGGGGGGACTAGATACGCAGTATTTT.

The chain joins TRBV6-1 to TRBJ2-7; TRBD2 matches at 13 bases. Trimming cost V 7 bases and J 0 bases; bases outside gene matches: 6. Germline CDR1 is MNHNS and CDR2 is SASEGT. The CDR3 is 16 residues long. The CDR3 spells CASIPGTSGISYEQYF. The CDR3 DNA reads as TGTGCCAGCATTCCGGGGACTAGCGGGATCTCCTACGAGCAGTACTTC.

This clonotype came up many times. The genes are TRBV2 and TRBJ1-1; D possibly corresponds to TRBD1 (5 bases). The CDR3 contains 15 residues. V was cut by 4 bases and J by 3 bases, with 15 bases left in between. Germline CDR1 reads SNHLY; CDR2 reads FYNNEI. The CDR3 spells CASSGGWGWDTEAFF. CDR3 nucleotides: TGTGCCAGCAGTGGGGGGTGGGGGTGGGACACTGAAGCTTTCTTT.

V usage is TRBV20-1 and J usage is TRBJ2-3, with 7 nucleotides matching TRBD1. Germline CDR1 and CDR2: DFQATT and SNEGSKA (reference sequence). After removal of 6 bases from V and 5 bases from J, the junction contained 5 bases not matched to a gene. The CDR3 covers 12 residues. The CDR3 protein is CSALRQGDTQYF. CDR3 sequence (DNA): TGCAGTGCCTTAAGACAGGGAGATACGCAGTATTTT.

The chain is built from TRBV2 and TRBJ1-4; possible D gene TRBD1, 6 bases. This CDR3 region has 17 residues. CDR1 SNHLY and CDR2 FYNNEI come from the germline V gene. Trimming took 2 bases from V and 3 from J, leaving 16 bases between them. In DNA form, the CDR3 reads TGTGCCAGCAGTGAACTGTTCAGGGGAACGCCTAATGAAAAACTGTTTTTT. It encodes CASSELFRGTPNEKLFF.

This clonotype was counted between two and nine times. A much larger clonotype is one base distant, so this may be a read error. No conserved phenylalanine or tryptophan is present at the end of the CDR3, so a read error is the likely explanation. The V call is TRBV20-1, the J call TRBJ2-7, with 7 bases fitting TRBD1. The germline V gene encodes CDR1 DFQATT and CDR2 SNEGSKA (reference sequence). V trimming: 0 bases; J trimming: 3 bases; junction bases outside the gene matches: 8. The CDR3 contains 15 residues. The CDR3 reads CSARDSKGQSYEQYL. Here the CDR3 DNA reads TGCAGTGCTAGAGATTCAAAGGGACAGAGCTACGAGCAGTACCTC.

This clonotype was observed at least ten times. The chain links TRBV27 to TRBJ2-7; no reliable D call. Trimming cost V 7 bases and J 2 bases, with 12 bases left between them. There are 13 residues in the CDR3. Per the germline V gene, CDR1 is MNHEY and CDR2 is SMNVEV (reference sequence). The CDR3 region is CASTLGPTYEQYF. As DNA, the CDR3 is TGTGCCAGCACCTTAGGACCGACCTACGAGCAGTACTTC.